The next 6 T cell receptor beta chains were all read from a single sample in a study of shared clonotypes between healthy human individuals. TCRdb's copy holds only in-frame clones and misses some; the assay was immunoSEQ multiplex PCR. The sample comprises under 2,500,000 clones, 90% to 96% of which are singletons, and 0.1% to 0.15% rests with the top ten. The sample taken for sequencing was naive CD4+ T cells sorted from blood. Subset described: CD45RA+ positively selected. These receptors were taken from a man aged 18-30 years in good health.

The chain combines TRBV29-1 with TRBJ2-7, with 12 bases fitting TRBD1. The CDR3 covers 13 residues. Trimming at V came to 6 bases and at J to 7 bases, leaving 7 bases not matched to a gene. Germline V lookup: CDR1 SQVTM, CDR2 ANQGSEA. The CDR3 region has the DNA TGCAGCGTCGGGGACAGGGGGCTGGGGGAGCAGTACTTC. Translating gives CSVGDRGLGEQYF.

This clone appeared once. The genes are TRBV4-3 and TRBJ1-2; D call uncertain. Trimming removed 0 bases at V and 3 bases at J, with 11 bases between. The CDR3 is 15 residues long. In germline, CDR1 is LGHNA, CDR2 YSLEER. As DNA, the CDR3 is TGCGCCAGCAGCCAAGAAATAAGGGCGGACTATGGCTACACCTTC. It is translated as CASSQEIRADYGYTF.

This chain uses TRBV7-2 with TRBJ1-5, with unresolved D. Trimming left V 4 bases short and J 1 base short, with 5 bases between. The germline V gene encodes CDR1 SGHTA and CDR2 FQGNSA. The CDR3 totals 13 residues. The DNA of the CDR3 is TGTGCCAGCAGCTACCTAAGCAATCAGCCCCAGCATTTT. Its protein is CASSYLSNQPQHF.

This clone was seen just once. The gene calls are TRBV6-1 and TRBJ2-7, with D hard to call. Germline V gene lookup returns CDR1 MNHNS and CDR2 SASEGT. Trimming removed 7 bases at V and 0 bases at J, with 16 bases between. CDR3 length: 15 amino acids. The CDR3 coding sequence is TGTGCCAGCACCCTAGACAACACCCGCTCCTACGAGCAGTACTTC. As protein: CASTLDNTRSYEQYF.

This CDR3 reads CAYRAGTPWEQYF. Here the CDR3 DNA reads TGTGCCTACAGGGCGGGCACCCCCTGGGAGCAGTACTTC. This chain links TRBV9 with TRBJ2-7; perhaps TRBD1 as D (6 bases). CDR1 and CDR2 (germline): SGDLS, YYNGEE. With 10 bases removed from V and 7 bases from J, the gap between germline ends came to 21 bases. CDR3 length: 13 residues. The full variable domain, rest sourced from reference TRBV9 and TRBJ2-7, is DSGVTQTPKHLITATGQRVTLRCSPRSGDLSVYWYQQSLDQGLQFLIQYYNGEERAKGNILERFSAQQFPDLHSELNLSSLELGDSALYFCAYRAGTPWEQYFGPGTRLTVT.

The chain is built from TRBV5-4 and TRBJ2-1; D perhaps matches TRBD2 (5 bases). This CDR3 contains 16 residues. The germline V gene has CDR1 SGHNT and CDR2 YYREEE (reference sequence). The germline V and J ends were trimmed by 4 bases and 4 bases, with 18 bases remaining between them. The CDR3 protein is CASSVLLVSSYNEQFF. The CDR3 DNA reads TGTGCCAGCAGCGTCCTACTAGTAAGCAGTTACAATGAGCAGTTCTTC. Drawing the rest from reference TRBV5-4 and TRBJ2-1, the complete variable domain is ETGVTQSPTHLIKTRGQQVTLRCSSQSGHNTVSWYQQALGQGPQFIFQYYREEENGRGNFPPRFSGLQFPNYSSELNVNALELDDSALYLCASSVLLVSSYNEQFFGPGTRLTVL.